This TCR beta chain is drawn from a study of blood T cells in healthy people across ages (dated by TCRdb to the mid-2010s). Context from the whole study: In model experiments, template switching captured roughly one uniquely barcoded TCR beta cDNA molecule for every two T cells. Age-related changes in TCR beta repertoire diversity were measured in the study by deep sequencing normalized with unique cDNA molecular identifiers. The donors were divided into four age groups: young (average around 16 years), middle-aged (approximately 39), aged (62) and long-lived (roughly 82). Donors of different ages were randomly distributed across sequencing lanes to avoid experimental bias. Two additional independent replicas of 1 million unique cDNA reads from the same blood draw were analyzed for two donors (one aged 18 to 29 and one aged 80 or older). The full study reports these points: As age increased, observed TCR beta diversity per million T cells dropped in a roughly linear way, and a significant reduction was already evident by age 40. Because donor CMV infection status was unknown, age-related changes in expanded clonotypes were potentially confounded. There was a strong correlation between observed TCR beta diversity and the percentage of naive T cells measured by flow cytometry. Estimates of total diversity based on one million sequenced T cells were considered lower bounds and underestimates. Because profiling used bulk unsorted PBMCs, naive and antigen-experienced compartments could not be compared conclusively. Compared with the aged group, more naive CD4+ T cells, fewer expanded clones and increased TCR diversity were shown by the long-lived group, suggesting age selection.

Receptor libraries were prepared by 5' RACE. The run used an Illumina HiSeq 2500. A second roughly 6 to 12 cycle PCR used a sample-barcoded 5' primer and a J-beta primer mix. A unique molecular identifier was introduced onto each TCR beta cDNA molecule by a template-switch 5' adaptor carrying 12 random nucleotides. Each sample yielded at least 3 million CDR3-containing paired-end reads. All of the RNA was converted into first-strand cDNA using the Mint cDNA synthesis kit, with a TRBC-specific oligonucleotide serving as the primer. All cDNA was treated with uracil-DNA glycosylase and then went through a first 18-cycle PCR with the universal primers M1SS and BC2_uni_R. Per the source publication's procedure: For normalization, 1 million high-quality reads, each with a distinct molecular identifier, were randomly selected from each sample. Instead of being binned into consensus sequences, reads with shared molecular identifiers were discarded. MiTCR, set to a Q25 quality threshold and the strictest error-elimination algorithm, was used for CDR3 identification, clonotype clustering and error correction. Lower-bound total TCR beta diversity was estimated with a nonparametric unseen species model using Euler transformation. Using fastp at Q25 and MiXCR, TCRdb reprocessed the public reads and kept productive beta chains. Rows with one shared CDR3 protein collapse into an entry with the most common genes and DNA. Here the V and J calls rest on TCRdb's processing, not on the authors' analysis. The sample includes under 2 million distinct CDR3 sequences, with around 35% observed a single time. Jointly, the top ten make up about 11% of the sample.

The donors were under 40 Caucasian individuals from Russia, aged roughly 6 to 100 years, who were systemically healthy. Each donor gave about 9.7 milliliters of peripheral blood, drawn into EDTA-treated Vacutainer tubes. Ficoll-Paque density-gradient centrifugation was used to isolate PBMCs, with at least 6 million obtained per sample. Trizol reagent was used to extract total RNA from the PBMCs, yielding at least 6 micrograms per sample. Naive CD45RAhigh/CD27high T cell percentages were measured by flow cytometry on a PBMC aliquot from every donor. The CDR3 has 15 amino acids, counting the end cysteine and phenylalanine. The CDR3 DNA has 45 bases and is translated from base 1. Based on the germline V gene, the CDR1 and CDR2 sequences are KGHDR and SFDVKD. V lost 7 bases and J lost 5 bases, and the count of bases not matched to a germline gene is 8. Details on this clonotype: This receptor's antigen is unknown. No base-level quality is on record; no much larger clone is a single base apart.

Sequences were obtained from blood. The chain is made from TRBV24-1 and TRBJ2-2; 8 of the junction bases match TRBD2. This TCR came from a woman between 25 and 40 years old in good health. In nucleotide form, the sequence is TGTGCCACCAGCGAAAGCGGGAGAGATACCGGGGAGCTGTTTTTT. The resulting protein is CATSESGRDTGELFF.